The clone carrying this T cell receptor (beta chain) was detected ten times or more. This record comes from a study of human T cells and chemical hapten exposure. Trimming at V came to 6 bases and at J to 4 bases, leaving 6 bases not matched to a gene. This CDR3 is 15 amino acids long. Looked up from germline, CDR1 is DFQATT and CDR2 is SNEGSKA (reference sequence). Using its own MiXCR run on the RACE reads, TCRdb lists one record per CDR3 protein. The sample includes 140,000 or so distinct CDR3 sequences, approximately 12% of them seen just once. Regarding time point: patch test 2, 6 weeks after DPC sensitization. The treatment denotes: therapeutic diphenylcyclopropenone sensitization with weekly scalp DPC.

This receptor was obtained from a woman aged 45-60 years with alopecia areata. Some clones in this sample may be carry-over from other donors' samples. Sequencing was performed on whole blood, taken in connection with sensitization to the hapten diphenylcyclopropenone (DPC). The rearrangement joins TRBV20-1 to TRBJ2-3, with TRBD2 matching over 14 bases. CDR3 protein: CSADGLAGGPDTQYF. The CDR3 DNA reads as TGCAGTGCGGACGGACTAGCGGGAGGCCCAGATACGCAGTATTTT.